One and the same sample provided the 21 T cell receptor beta chains below, sequenced in a study of Graves' ophthalmopathy and Graves' hyperthyroidism (dated by TCRdb to 2016 to 2018). Sequencing relied on an Illumina HiSeq 2000. For repertoire sequencing, TCR beta CDR3 regions were amplified from RNA transcripts. The first round was an RT-PCR using HTBI primers with the Qiagen OneStep RT-PCR kit, and this first round was followed by a second-round multiplex PCR, then size selection and purification. Clones were called with MiXCR by TCRdb after fastp trimmed the public reads at Q25, and only in-frame beta chains were retained. For every CDR3 protein sequence, its rows merge into one entry that carries the most common genes and DNA. The table for this sample lists around 1,000,000 distinct CDR3 sequences; 35% to 45% of them were counted only once. The ten largest clones take up around 10% of the sample.

Sequencing was carried out using peripheral blood or thyroid tissue (not recorded which). The receptors here all came from an adult man with Graves' hyperthyroidism.

This clonotype was detected many times. The J gene is TRBJ1-2, the V gene TRBV5-4; 8 bases are a match to TRBD1. V was clipped by 1 base and J by 8 bases; unmatched bases: 10. The CDR3 is 15 residues long. Germline values: CDR1 SGHNT, CDR2 YYREEE (reference sequence). For the CDR3, the DNA is TGTGCCAGCAGCTTGAGACAGGGGATCCGGTGGGGCTACACCTTC. Residues: CASSLRQGIRWGYTF.

Turning to this clonotype: One junction end disagrees with the germline gene, perhaps due to a read error. V gene TRBV5-1 combines with J gene TRBJ1-2; D unclear. CDR3 length equals 15 residues. Germline V gene sequence: CDR1 SGHRS, CDR2 YFSETQ. CDR3 residues: CASSLGDRLGYGYAF. The CDR3 bases are TGCGCCAGCAGCTTGGGCGACCGTTTGGGGTATGGCTACGCCTTC.

There are many counts of this clonotype. The CDR3 is CAISDTGAIFGNTIYF. CDR3 nucleotide sequence: TGTGCCATCAGTGACACAGGAGCAATTTTTGGAAACACCATATATTTT. This chain joins TRBV10-3 and TRBJ1-3; tentative D call: TRBD1 (5 bases). The CDR3 length is 16 residues. The V end lost 3 bases, the J end lost 3 bases, and 15 bases lay between the germline ends. Germline CDR1 and CDR2: ENHRY and SYGVKD.

This chain links TRBV29-1 with TRBJ2-3, with TRBD2 matching over 11 bases. The trim removed 5 bases at V and 2 bases at J, leaving 9 bases unmatched. Germline CDR1 is SQVTM and CDR2 is ANQGSEA. CDR3 size: 16 residues. The CDR3: CSVLGASGRITDTQYF. The CDR3 DNA is TGCAGCGTTCTGGGGGCTAGCGGGAGGATCACAGATACGCAGTATTTT.

V gene TRBV19 combines with J gene TRBJ2-2; perhaps D is TRBD1 or TRBD2 (6 bases each). The CDR3 covers 15 residues. V lost 2 bases to trimming and J lost 7 bases, with 14 bases between them. Germline V gene data show CDR1 as LNHDA and CDR2 as SQIVND (reference sequence). The CDR3 DNA follows: TGTGCCAGTAGTATACGCTCGGGGGCTGGCGGGGAGCTGTTTTTT. Encoded protein: CASSIRSGAGGELFF. Complete variable domain (other parts from reference TRBV19 and TRBJ2-2): DGGITQSPKYLFRKEGQNVTLSCEQNLNHDAMYWYRQDPGQGLRLIYYSQIVNDFQKGDIAEGYSVSREKKESFPLTVTSAQKNPTAFYLCASSIRSGAGGELFFGEGSRLTVL.

V gene TRBV10-3 combines with J gene TRBJ1-2, with D perhaps TRBD1 (6 bases). The CDR3 covers 14 residues. Germline loops: CDR1 ENHRY, CDR2 SYGVKD. The germline V and J ends were trimmed by 4 bases and 2 bases, with 11 bases remaining between them. The CDR3 protein is CAISGHGQNYGYTF. As DNA, the CDR3 is TGTGCCATCAGTGGACACGGACAGAACTATGGCTACACCTTC.

This clonotype was seen only a few times. Sequence at one end of the junction differs from germline and may be a read error. This sequence joins TRBV25-1 and TRBJ1-3; D gene uncertain. Looked up from germline, CDR1 is MGHDK and CDR2 is SYGVNS. The CDR3 contains 15 residues. CDR3 sequence (DNA): TGTGCCAGCAGTGATGTAACGTACCCTGGAGACACCATATATTTT. Encoded protein: CASSDVTYPGDTIYF.

V usage is TRBV7-6 and J usage is TRBJ2-3, with 7 nucleotides matching TRBD1. CDR3 length: 15 amino acids. V was pared by 5 bases and J by 2 bases, with 7 bases of the junction left unmatched. Looked up from germline, CDR1 is SGHVS and CDR2 is FNYEAQ. CDR3 protein: CASSLWTGSTDTQYF. The CDR3 bases are TGTGCCAGCAGCCTCTGGACAGGATCCACAGATACGCAGTATTTT.

A few counts support this clonotype. The genes are TRBV7-3 and TRBJ1-6, with D possibly being TRBD1 (5 bases). V was shortened by 5 bases and J by 8 bases, with 16 bases between the two germline ends. The CDR3 is 15 amino acids. CDR1 SGHTA and CDR2 FQGTGA come from the germline V gene. The CDR3 coding sequence is TGTGCCAGCAGCCTGGGAGGGGACCGTTATTCACCCCTCCACTTT. Protein: CASSLGGDRYSPLHF.

This clonotype was recorded many times. The chain links TRBV12-3 or TRBV12-4 to TRBJ2-6; D call uncertain. V lost 2 bases, J lost 0 bases, and 5 bases lay in between. This CDR3 comprises 15 residues. The CDR3 DNA follows: TGTGCCAGCAGTTTATGGAACTCTGGGGCCAACGTCCTGACTTTC. Its translation: CASSLWNSGANVLTF.

This clonotype appeared many times. This chain uses TRBV7-9 with TRBJ2-6, with no clear D. Germline CDR1 is SEHNR and CDR2 is FQNEAQ (reference sequence). The CDR3 runs to 14 residues. V lost 8 bases, J lost 2 bases, and 10 bases lay in between. DNA for the CDR3: TGTGCCAGCCAACGGAGCGCTGGGGCCAACGTCCTGACTTTC. As protein: CASQRSAGANVLTF.

This clonotype was observed many times. The chain carries TRBV9 and TRBJ1-5; D might be TRBD1 (5 bases). Germline V gives CDR1 SGDLS, CDR2 YYNGEE. V was cut by 7 bases and J by 0 bases, with 20 bases left in between. The length of the CDR3 is 17 residues. The CDR3 nucleotides are TGTGCCAGCCCAGAGAATCCGGGGCGGGTTAGCAATCAGCCCCAGCATTTT. The encoded protein is CASPENPGRVSNQPQHF.

This clonotype was observed many times. The rearrangement uses TRBV9 and TRBJ1-1; no reliable D call. Germline V gives CDR1 SGDLS, CDR2 YYNGEE. The CDR3 consists of 13 residues. V lost 0 bases to trimming and J lost 3 bases, with 6 bases between them. This chain's CDR3 is CASSVGRDTEAFF. As DNA, the CDR3 is TGTGCCAGCAGCGTAGGTCGAGACACTGAAGCTTTCTTT.

The V gene is TRBV6-1, the J gene TRBJ2-7; TRBD1 is a possible D gene (5 bases). The germline V and J ends were trimmed by 0 bases and 3 bases, with 15 bases remaining between them. The CDR3 totals 16 residues. Germline CDR1 and CDR2: MNHNS and SASEGT. The CDR3 spells CASSEAGRAPYYEQYF. CDR3 in DNA: TGTGCCAGCAGTGAAGCCGGCAGGGCTCCCTACTACGAGCAGTACTTC.

The chain couples TRBV12-3 or TRBV12-4 to TRBJ1-3; maybe TRBD1 (6 bases). Deletions cut 7 bases from V and 2 bases from J, with 12 bases between. The CDR3 is 14 residues long. For the CDR3, the DNA is TGTGCCAGCACCCTGTGGGGGCCTGGAAACACCATATATTTT. Translation: CASTLWGPGNTIYF.

A remark on this clonotype: The junction differs from germline at one of its ends, possibly a read error. The chain is built from TRBV10-3 and TRBJ2-7; 8 nucleotides line up with TRBD2. The CDR3 is 15 residues long. Germline-derived CDR1 and CDR2 are ENHRY and SYGVKD. CDR3: CASSPSPAGVHEQYF. The CDR3 DNA reads as TGTGCCAGCAGTCCAAGCCCAGCGGGAGTCCACGAGCAGTACTTC.

The chain carries TRBV7-2 and TRBJ2-5; D is perhaps TRBD1 or TRBD2 (6 bases each). The length of the CDR3 is 16 residues. CDR1 and CDR2 (germline): SGHTA, FQGNSA. Deletions cut 3 bases from V and 0 bases from J, with 14 bases between. The CDR3 coding sequence is TGTGCCAGCAGCTTCCGGGGGCTTATGTACCAAGAGACCCAGTACTTC. Translated: CASSFRGLMYQETQYF.

Only a few counts were recorded for this clonotype. The chain recombines TRBV20-1 with TRBJ2-7; 9 positions match TRBD2. This CDR3 is built from 15 residues. The V gene end was trimmed by 3 bases and the J gene end by 3 bases; junction bases not matched to a gene: 9. CDR1 is DFQATT and CDR2 is SNEGSKA in the germline V gene (reference sequence). In DNA, the CDR3 is TGCAGTGCTAGTATGGCTAGCGGGATCTTCTACGAGCAGTACTTC. It specifies CSASMASGIFYEQYF.

This clonotype showed up just once. A read error may explain this, as a much larger clone is one base away. The chain employs TRBV4-3 and TRBJ2-2; TRBD2 matches 9 bases. CDR3 length: 14 residues. CDR1 and CDR2 from the germline V gene are LGHNA and YSLEER. Here the CDR3 DNA reads TGCGCCAGCGAAGTGCGGGAGGGGACCGAGGAGCTGTTTTTT. This codes for CASEVREGTEELFF.

As DNA, the CDR3 is TGTGCCAGCAAGGACCGGGACGGAGAAAATTCACCCCTCCACTTT. It specifies CASKDRDGENSPLHF. The chain couples TRBV11-2 to TRBJ1-6; the D gene is possibly TRBD1 (5 bases). Trimming took off 7 bases at V and 7 bases at J, with 17 bases between the two ends. There are 15 residues in the CDR3. Germline CDR1 SGHAT, CDR2 FQNNGV.

This clonotype was detected ten times or more. A read error may account for a junction end that differs from germline. The chain uses TRBV5-1 and TRBJ2-7, with no clear D. CDR3 length equals 12 residues. CDR1 is SGHRS and CDR2 is YFSETQ in the germline V gene. The CDR3 sequence: CASSQVPYEQYF. CDR3 sequence (DNA): TGTGCCAGCAGCCAAGTACCCTACGAGCAGTACTTC.